Listed below are T cell receptor beta chains from one sample, sequenced in a study of CD8 T cells in ankylosing spondylitis. One entry per CDR3 protein results from TCRdb running MiXCR on the 5' RACE reads. This repertoire shows almost 250,000 distinct CDR3 sequences, 30% to 35% found once; its top ten account for roughly 4.2%. Source material: blood, either unsorted or a sorted T cell fraction (not recorded which). The receptors here all came from a male donor with ankylosing spondylitis or in good health (not recorded which). CDR3s include the opening cysteine and the closing phenylalanine or tryptophan. D genes are given only for firm matches. Only some rows state a clone size, as once, few, many or a class for expanded clones.

j_gene: TRBJ2-1; abundance: -; d_gene: TRBD1; len: 15; v_gene: TRBV29-1; CDR3nt: TGCAGCGTCGACCCGGGACAGCGAGACTACAATGAGCAGTTCTTC; CDR3aa: CSVDPGQRDYNEQFF
j_gene: TRBJ2-3; abundance: once; d_gene: TRBD2; len: 17; v_gene: TRBV12-3/TRBV12-4; CDR3nt: TGTGCCAGCAGTTTAGCCCTAGCGGGGGGAGACTCAGATACGCAGTATTTT; CDR3aa: CASSLALAGGDSDTQYF
j_gene: TRBJ2-7; abundance: -; d_gene: -; len: 15; v_gene: TRBV6-5; CDR3nt: TGTGCCAGCAGTTACTCCGCAGGGGGGATTTTGGAGCAGTACTTC; CDR3aa: CASSYSAGGILEQYF
j_gene: TRBJ2-3; abundance: -; d_gene: -; len: 15; v_gene: TRBV3-1; CDR3nt: TGTGCCAGCAGCCCCTCCGGTCGTGGGGCAGATACGCAGTATTTT; CDR3aa: CASSPSGRGADTQYF
j_gene: TRBJ1-2; abundance: -; d_gene: TRBD1; len: 16; v_gene: TRBV15; CDR3nt: TGTGCCACCAGCAGAGATTTCCGGGACAGGGTCTATGGCTACACCTTC; CDR3aa: CATSRDFRDRVYGYTF
j_gene: TRBJ1-6; abundance: few; d_gene: -; len: 16; v_gene: TRBV20-1; CDR3nt: TGCAGTGCTAGAGAGAAGGGGGGTTCGAATAATTCACCCCTCCACTTT; CDR3aa: CSAREKGGSNNSPLHF
j_gene: TRBJ1-2; abundance: -; d_gene: TRBD1; len: 14; v_gene: TRBV10-3; CDR3nt: TGTGCCATCAGTGACGCCAGGGGGCCGTATGGCTACACCTTC; CDR3aa: CAISDARGPYGYTF
j_gene: TRBJ2-2; abundance: -; d_gene: -; len: 14; v_gene: TRBV29-1; CDR3nt: TGCAGCGCCTGGACAGAGACGAACACCGGGGAGCTGTTTTTT; CDR3aa: CSAWTETNTGELFF
j_gene: TRBJ1-2; abundance: few; d_gene: -; len: 15; v_gene: TRBV20-1; CDR3nt: TGCAGTGCTAGACCACCGAGGGAAGGGGCGCATGGCTACACCTTC; CDR3aa: CSARPPREGAHGYTF
j_gene: TRBJ1-2; abundance: -; d_gene: -; len: 17; v_gene: TRBV20-1; CDR3nt: TGCAGTGCTAGAGCTACGACGGCCTCGCCTAACTATGGTGGCTACACCTTC; CDR3aa: CSARATTASPNYGGYTF
j_gene: TRBJ1-2; abundance: few; d_gene: -; len: 14; v_gene: TRBV10-3; CDR3nt: TGTGCCATCAAGAATGCACGGGAAGGTGGTGGCTACACCTTC; CDR3aa: CAIKNAREGGGYTF